A selection of T cell receptor beta chains follows, all from one sample in a study of blood T cells in healthy people across ages. One entry per CDR3 protein, called by TCRdb with MiXCR from the 5' RACE reads. Of over 450,000 distinct CDR3 sequences in the sample, nearly 25% are singletons; the top ten hold just over 8.5%. These same records also appear under a second study, on T cells of mothers and their children.

The sample taken for sequencing was blood. All receptors come from a boy aged 10-17 years in good health. CDR3s include the opening cysteine and the closing phenylalanine or tryptophan. Each record gives: J gene, V gene, clone size, D gene, CDR3 DNA, CDR3 protein. The D gene is left open where the match is weak. Size values are once, few and many counts, or a class for expanded clones, and some rows have none.

TRBJ2-1 | TRBV9 | few | TRBD2 | TGTGCCAGCAGCCCTCAAGCGGGGGGGGTTACATATGAGCAGTTCTTC | CASSPQAGGVTYEQFF
TRBJ1-1 | TRBV18 | few | TRBD1 | TGTGCCAGCTCCCAGGGGGGGCCAGGGACTGAAGCTTTCTTT | CASSQGGPGTEAFF
TRBJ2-4 | TRBV12-3/TRBV12-4 | few | . | TGTGCCAGCAGTTTATCGGCGAACATTCAGTACTTC | CASSLSANIQYF
TRBJ1-2 | TRBV5-1 | . | TRBD1 | TGCGCCAGCAGCCCGACGGACAGGGGGCGGGTTGATGGCTACACCTTC | CASSPTDRGRVDGYTF
TRBJ1-2 | TRBV6-5 | . | . | TGTGCCAGCAGTACCACAGAGGGGGGCTACACCTTC | CASSTTEGGYTF
TRBJ1-6 | TRBV7-9 | few | . | TGTGCCAGCAGCTTAGATTGGGGCCAATCACCCCTCCACTTT | CASSLDWGQSPLHF
TRBJ1-1 | TRBV20-1 | . | . | TGCAGTGCTCCCTCGGGCCACACTGAAGCTTTCTTT | CSAPSGHTEAFF
TRBJ2-6 | TRBV28 | . | TRBD1 | TGTGCCAGCAGTTCCCGATCCGGGACAGGGGCCGGGGCCAACGTCCTGACTTTC | CASSSRSGTGAGANVLTF
TRBJ2-1 | TRBV7-9 | . | TRBD1 | TGTGCCAGCAGCTCCAGGACAGGGGTGCATGAGCAGTTCTTC | CASSSRTGVHEQFF
TRBJ2-5 | TRBV7-7 | many | . | TGTGCTAGCAGCTTAGCATTGGGCATCCAAGAGACCCAGTACTTC | CASSLALGIQETQYF
TRBJ1-1 | TRBV19 | . | . | TGTGCCAGTACCCCCTTGTGGGGGCCGAGGACTGAAGCTTTCTTT | CASTPLWGPRTEAFF
TRBJ1-2 | TRBV4-1 | few | TRBD1 | TGCGCCAGCAGCCAGGACAGGGCTGACTATGGCTACACCTTC | CASSQDRADYGYTF
TRBJ2-6 | TRBV20-1 | . | . | TGCAGTGCTTTACTAGCCGGGGCCAACGTCCTGACTTTC | CSALLAGANVLTF
TRBJ2-5 | TRBV20-1 | many | TRBD2 | TGCAGCACATGGGAGGGGCTTGAGACCCAGTACTTC | CSTWEGLETQYF
TRBJ2-5 | TRBV7-2 | . | TRBD2 | TGTGCCAGCAGCTTAGCGAGGACTAGTCTTGAGACCCAGTACTTC | CASSLARTSLETQYF
TRBJ1-4 | TRBV5-5 | few | . | TGTGCCAGCAGCTGTGGGACTCCGGGAACTAATGAAAAACTGTTTTTT | CASSCGTPGTNEKLFF
TRBJ2-7 | TRBV7-2 | . | . | TGTGCCAGCAGCGTGAAGTCGGGTTACGAGCAGTACTTC | CASSVKSGYEQYF
TRBJ2-5 | TRBV7-2 | . | TRBD1 | TGTGCCAGCCGAGGGACAGGGAAACAAGAGACCCAGTACTTC | CASRGTGKQETQYF
TRBJ1-2 | TRBV5-1 | many | TRBD1 | TGCGCCAGCAGGACAGGGGTCGGGAGAAACTATGGCTACACCTTC | CASRTGVGRNYGYTF
TRBJ1-4 | TRBV4-1 | many | TRBD1 | TGCGCCAGCAGCCCAGGCAACAGGGGTTCAACTAATGAAAAACTGTTTTTT | CASSPGNRGSTNEKLFF
TRBJ1-2 | TRBV6-1 | . | . | TGTGCCAGCAGCCCACGGTTTAGGGGTTACAATAACTATGGCTACACCTTC | CASSPRFRGYNNYGYTF
TRBJ2-3 | TRBV7-2 | . | TRBD2 | TGTGCCAGCAGCTTAGACCTAGCGGGAGCGTCCGGCGTGTATTTT | CASSLDLAGASGVYF
TRBJ1-2 | TRBV10-3 | . | . | TGTGCCACGAAGTGGCTTGTTGGCTATGGCTACACCTTC | CATKWLVGYGYTF
TRBJ1-6 | TRBV12-3/TRBV12-4 | . | . | TGTGCCAGCAGTGCCGCCACGAGCTCCTATAATTCACCCCTCCACTTT | CASSAATSSYNSPLHF
TRBJ2-6 | TRBV29-1 | few | . | TGCAGCGTGCAGATGGGGTCTGGGGCCAACGTCCTGACTTTC | CSVQMGSGANVLTF
TRBJ2-3 | TRBV7-9 | . | TRBD2 | TGTGCCAGCGCACCAACGGGGGGGGCCACAGATACGCAGTATTTT | CASAPTGGATDTQYF
TRBJ2-7 | TRBV7-2 | few | TRBD2 | TGTGCCAGCAGCTTAGCGGTCGGGAGGGCCTACGAGCAGTACTTC | CASSLAVGRAYEQYF